Following are 22 T cell receptor beta chains from one sample sequenced in a study of blood T cell repertoires in COVID-19. The protocol was immunoSEQ multiplex PCR, while the TCRdb copy is restricted to in-frame clones and leaves out a portion. The sample comprises almost 55,000 clones, around 78% of which are singletons, and approximately 5.7% rests with the top ten. The specimen was peripheral blood. The receptors here all came from a human donor in a cohort sampled during active COVID-19.

V is TRBV28 and J is TRBJ1-4; D unclear. Germline CDR1 MDHEN, CDR2 SYDVKM. V dropped 5 bases and J dropped 7 bases, with 11 bases sitting between them. CDR3 length: 13 residues. CDR3 bases: TGTGCCAGCAGTCCTCCGTCCCGTGAAAAACTGTTTTTT. Encoded protein: CASSPPSREKLFF.

The chain joins TRBV29-1 to TRBJ1-1, with a tentative D call TRBD1 (5 bases). The germline gives CDR1 SQVTM, CDR2 ANQGSEA. The CDR3 loop spans 13 amino acids. Trimming shortened V by 3 bases and J by 3 bases, and 11 bases separated the two germline ends. The CDR3 loop reads CSVEKGRDTEAFF. In DNA, the CDR3 is TGCAGCGTTGAGAAGGGCAGGGACACTGAAGCTTTCTTT.

The chain recombines TRBV19 with TRBJ1-5, with 7 positions matching TRBD1. V trimming: 9 bases; J trimming: 5 bases; junction bases outside the gene matches: 7. This CDR3 spans 13 amino acids. Germline V gene lookup returns CDR1 LNHDA and CDR2 SQIVND (reference sequence). The CDR3 spells CASSRDRYQPQHF. The DNA for the CDR3 is TGTGCCAGCTCCCGGGACAGATATCAGCCCCAGCATTTT.

The chain has TRBV5-8 and TRBJ1-2, with 7 positions matching TRBD1. From germline, CDR1 is SGHTS and CDR2 YDEGEE. Unmatched junction bases numbered 3, after V lost 4 bases and J lost 6 bases. CDR3 length equals 12 residues. CDR3 DNA: TGTGCCAGCAGCGCCGGACAGGATGGCTACACCTTC. Protein: CASSAGQDGYTF.

The CDR3 loop is CASTRGTGELFF. As DNA, the CDR3 is TGTGCCAGCACGCGGGGTACCGGGGAGCTGTTTTTT. The rearrangement links TRBV12-3 or TRBV12-4 to TRBJ2-2, with D perhaps matching TRBD2 (6 bases). With 7 bases removed from V and 5 bases from J, the gap between germline ends came to 8 bases. The CDR3 runs to 12 residues.

The CDR3 bases are TGTGCCAGCAGCTTAGAGGGGAGGCCCTACAATGAGCAGTTCTTC. It codes for CASSLEGRPYNEQFF. The chain joins TRBV11-3 to TRBJ2-1; a possible D gene is TRBD2 (6 bases). CDR1 SGHNT and CDR2 YENEEA come from the germline V gene. Trimming shortened V by 0 bases and J by 2 bases, and 8 bases separated the two germline ends. The CDR3 totals 15 residues.

The V call is TRBV5-1, the J call TRBJ1-1, with D hard to call. V shed 4 bases and J shed 1 base, with 17 bases lying between them. This CDR3 has 16 residues. Germline V lookup: CDR1 SGHRS, CDR2 YFSETQ. In nucleotides, the CDR3 is TGCGCCAGCAGCCGCGGTTCCTCGGGTTGGAACACTGAAGCTTTCTTT. Protein: CASSRGSSGWNTEAFF. Drawing the rest from reference TRBV5-1 and TRBJ1-1, the complete variable domain is KAGVTQTPRYLIKTRGQQVTLSCSPISGHRSVSWYQQTPGQGLQFLFEYFSETQRNKGNFPGRFSGRQFSNSRSEMNVSTLELGDSALYLCASSRGSSGWNTEAFFGQGTRLTVV.

The chain carries TRBV9 and TRBJ1-2, with TRBD1 as a possible D gene (5 bases). V was trimmed by 1 base and J by 2 bases, leaving 9 bases between them. The CDR3 consists of 14 residues. Germline V gene sequence: CDR1 SGDLS, CDR2 YYNGEE. CDR3 sequence (DNA): TGTGCCAGCAGCGTACAGGGTAGCAACTATGGCTACACCTTC. Protein product: CASSVQGSNYGYTF.

The rearrangement links TRBV2 to TRBJ2-5, with D possibly being TRBD2 (6 bases). Germline-derived CDR1 and CDR2 are SNHLY and FYNNEI. This CDR3 has 12 residues. Trimming shortened V by 3 bases and J by 7 bases, and 9 bases separated the two germline ends. The CDR3 DNA is TGTGCCAGCAGTGAGGGGGAGGCGACCCAGTACTTC. Its translation is CASSEGEATQYF.

This clone occurred a few times. The chain joins TRBV6-6 to TRBJ2-1, with TRBD2 matching 15 bases. Germline V gene sequence: CDR1 MNHNY, CDR2 SVGAGI (reference sequence). The length of the CDR3 is 13 residues. V shed 4 bases, J shed 14 bases, and the junction held 3 bases outside the gene matches. CDR3 residues: CASSFGLAGGKFF. DNA for the CDR3: TGTGCCAGCAGTTTCGGACTAGCGGGGGGGAAGTTCTTC.

This clone was observed a single time. The chain carries TRBV30 and TRBJ2-1; D possibly corresponds to TRBD2 (5 bases). This CDR3 has 15 residues. CDR1 is GTSNPN, CDR2 SVGIG, per germline (reference sequence). V lost 4 bases, J lost 0 bases, and 13 bases lay in between. CDR3: CAWTPFAGSYNEQFF. The CDR3 DNA follows: TGTGCCTGGACTCCGTTCGCGGGCTCCTACAATGAGCAGTTCTTC. The entire variable domain, with the rest obtained from reference TRBV30 and TRBJ2-1, is as follows: SQTIHQWPATLVQPVGSPLSLECTVEGTSNPNLYWYRQAAGRGLQLLFYSVGIGQISSEVPQNLSASRPQDRQFILSSKKLLLSDSGFYLCAWTPFAGSYNEQFFGPGTRLTVL.

V usage is TRBV10-3 and J usage is TRBJ2-5; a possible D gene is TRBD1 (6 bases). Trimming pared 3 bases from V and 1 base from J, leaving 9 bases between. The germline gives CDR1 ENHRY, CDR2 SYGVKD. The CDR3 covers 14 residues. The CDR3 DNA reads TGTGCCATCAGTGACTTAGGGGGCCAAGAGACCCAGTACTTC. Translated, it gives CAISDLGGQETQYF.

This sequence joins TRBV2 and TRBJ1-5; D may be TRBD1 (6 bases). The V end was cut by 7 bases, the J end by 4 bases, with 14 bases between. The CDR3 consists of 14 residues. CDR1 and CDR2 (germline): SNHLY, FYNNEI. This chain's CDR3 is CASTAQGLNQPQHF. As DNA, the CDR3 is TGTGCCAGCACAGCTCAGGGGTTAAATCAGCCCCAGCATTTT.

The chain has TRBV7-9 and TRBJ2-2, with 9 bases identical to TRBD2. The CDR3 covers 16 residues. Germline CDR1 and CDR2: SEHNR and FQNEAQ (reference sequence). V lost 5 bases and J lost 6; bases outside the gene matches: 10. The CDR3 DNA follows: TGTGCCAGCAGCACAACTCGCGGGGGGGCCTCCGGGGAGCTGTTTTTT. It encodes CASSTTRGGASGELFF.

V is TRBV6-5 and J is TRBJ2-2, with D perhaps matching TRBD2 (6 bases). V lost 4 bases and J lost 0, with 9 bases in between. The V gene's germline CDR1 is MNHEY and CDR2 SVGAGI. There are 15 residues in the CDR3. The CDR3 here is CASSSRGPNTGELFF. CDR3 bases: TGTGCCAGCAGTTCGCGGGGCCCGAACACCGGGGAGCTGTTTTTT.

The chain joins TRBV13 to TRBJ2-2; D gene ambiguous. CDR1 PRHDT and CDR2 FYEKMQ come from the germline V gene (reference sequence). CDR3 length: 13 amino acids. V shed 2 bases and J shed 5 bases, with 6 bases lying between them. The CDR3 region is CASSLTVTGELFF. The CDR3 DNA reads TGTGCCAGCAGCTTAACGGTTACCGGGGAGCTGTTTTTT.

The chain links TRBV2 to TRBJ2-5, with D perhaps matching TRBD1 (6 bases). CDR1 is SNHLY, CDR2 FYNNEI, per germline. This CDR3 comprises 15 residues. The V gene lost 6 bases and the J gene lost 7 bases, with 21 bases spanning the gap. The CDR3 spells CASRKRVQGDVTQYF. The DNA for the CDR3 is TGTGCCAGCAGAAAAAGGGTACAGGGCGATGTGACCCAGTACTTC.

This clone was detected a few times. The V and J genes are TRBV6-2 or TRBV6-3 and TRBJ1-2, with D unclear. Per germline, CDR1 MNHEY and CDR2 SVGEGT. The CDR3 totals 17 residues. Trimming cost V 5 bases and J 6 bases, with 25 bases left between them. CDR3 in DNA: TGTGCCAGCAGTCCCCCTCGCCAAGCGGGCAGACTAAATGGCTACACCTTC. Its protein product is CASSPPRQAGRLNGYTF.

The rearrangement links TRBV28 to TRBJ2-7; D might be TRBD2 (6 bases). The CDR3 runs to 16 residues. Germline V CDR1 and CDR2: MDHEN, SYDVKM. V dropped 6 bases and J dropped 0 bases, with 18 bases sitting between them. CDR3 in amino acids: CASSLTGTGSSYEQYF. CDR3 coding DNA: TGTGCCAGCAGCCTAACCGGGACCGGGAGCTCCTACGAGCAGTACTTC.

The count of this clone is one. The CDR3, as DNA: TGTGCTAGTGGTTTGGAGACAGGGCGCTACGAGCAGTACTTC. Protein sequence: CASGLETGRYEQYF. This chain joins TRBV12-5 and TRBJ2-7; 7 bases map to TRBD1. CDR3 length: 14 amino acids. CDR1 LGHNT and CDR2 FRNRAP come from the germline V gene. J lost 3 bases, V lost 1 base, and 3 bases had no gene match.

This chain links TRBV29-1 with TRBJ2-3, with D maybe TRBD2 (5 bases). The CDR3 length is 13 residues. CDR1 and CDR2 (germline): SQVTM, ANQGSEA. V was shortened by 7 bases and J by 2 bases, with 13 bases between the two germline ends. The CDR3 protein is CSALAPNTDTQYF. CDR3 in DNA: TGCAGCGCTCTAGCCCCCAACACAGATACGCAGTATTTT.

J is TRBJ1-2 and V is TRBV6-5; no firm D call. The V end was cut by 8 bases, the J end by 0 bases, with 10 bases between. Germline-derived CDR1 and CDR2 are MNHEY and SVGAGI. The CDR3 consists of 13 residues. CDR3 loop: CASERRSNYGYTF. In DNA, the CDR3 is TGTGCCAGCGAAAGGAGATCTAACTATGGCTACACCTTC.